This TCR beta chain comes out of a study of blood T cell repertoires in COVID-19. Background on the study: Specimens from acute and convalescent COVID-19 originated in the United States, Italy and Spain. In each case, the material was cDNA or gDNA derived from T cells, B-cell-depleted T cells, or PBMCs.

Authors' methods: Reference gene primer amplification gave nucleated cell count estimates. Repertoires were generated with immunoSEQ multiplex PCR, while TCRdb's copy carries only in-frame clones and drops some. V, J and clone size derive from that table, while D and trimming were established from the DNA sequence. The sample yields 350,000 or so clones, 65% to 85% seen once. There are 15 residues in the CDR3. J was trimmed by 4 bases and V by 8 bases; bases with no gene match: 10. CDR1 MDHEN and CDR2 SYDVKM come from the germline V gene. The V and J genes are TRBV28 and TRBJ2-3; 9 bases agree with TRBD2. Sequencing used peripheral blood. The TCR was taken from a man aged 25-45 years with active or convalescent COVID-19. This CDR3 reads CASALSGRSPDTQYF. The CDR3 DNA sequence: TGTGCCAGCGCATTAAGCGGGAGGTCTCCAGATACGCAGTATTTT.